This TCR beta chain was sequenced in a study of T cell responses to AZD1222 COVID-19 vaccine. The repertoire was sequenced with immunoSEQ multiplex PCR; TCRdb's copy has only in-frame clones and lacks some. The sample holds about 120,000 clones, around nine tenths seen once. Some second doses came at about 4 weeks and others at about 12 weeks; these were pooled. Between the trimmed V and J ends, which lost 4 bases and 3 bases, there was a span of 15 bases. The germline CDR1 and CDR2 sequences are SEHNR and FQNEAQ (reference sequence). The length of the CDR3 is 15 residues. This specimen consisted of peripheral blood, obtained 28 days after the second AZD1222 dose. The V gene is TRBV7-9, the J gene TRBJ1-1; no clear D gene. The sequence was obtained from an adult who received the AZD1222 COVID-19 vaccine. The CDR3 DNA reads as TGTGCCAGCAGCTATACTTGGGGATCGGACACTGAAGCTTTCTTT. This gives the protein CASSYTWGSDTEAFF. The whole variable domain, filled in from reference TRBV7-9 and TRBJ1-1, reads DTGVSQNPRHKITKRGQNVTFRCDPISEHNRLYWYRQTLGQGPEFLTYFQNEAQLEKSRLLSDRFSAERPKGSFSTLEIQRTEQGDSAMYLCASSYTWGSDTEAFFGQGTRLTVV.